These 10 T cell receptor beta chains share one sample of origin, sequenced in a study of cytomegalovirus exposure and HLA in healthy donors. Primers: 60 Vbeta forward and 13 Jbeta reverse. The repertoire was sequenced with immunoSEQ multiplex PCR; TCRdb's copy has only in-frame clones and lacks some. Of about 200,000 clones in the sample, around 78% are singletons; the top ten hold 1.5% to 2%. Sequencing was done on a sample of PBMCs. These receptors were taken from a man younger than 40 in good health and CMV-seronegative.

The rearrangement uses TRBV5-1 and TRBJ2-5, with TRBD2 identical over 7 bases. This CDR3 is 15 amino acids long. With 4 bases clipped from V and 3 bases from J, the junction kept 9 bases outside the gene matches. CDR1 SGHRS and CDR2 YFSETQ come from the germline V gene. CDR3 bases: TGCGCCAGCAGCCGTCGACTAGCCCAAGAAGAGACCCAGTACTTC. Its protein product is CASSRRLAQEETQYF.

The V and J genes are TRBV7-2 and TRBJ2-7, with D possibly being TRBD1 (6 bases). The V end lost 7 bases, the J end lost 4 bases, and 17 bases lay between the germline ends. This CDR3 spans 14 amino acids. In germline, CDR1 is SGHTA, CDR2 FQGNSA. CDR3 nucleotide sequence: TGTGCCAGCACTATAAAGATGGACAGATACGAGCAGTACTTC. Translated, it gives CASTIKMDRYEQYF. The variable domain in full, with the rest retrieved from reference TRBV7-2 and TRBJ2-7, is GAGVSQSPSNKVTEKGKDVELRCDPISGHTALYWYRQSLGQGLEFLIYFQGNSAPDKSGLPSDRFSAERTGGSVSTLTIQRTQQEDSAVYLCASTIKMDRYEQYFGPGTRLTVT.

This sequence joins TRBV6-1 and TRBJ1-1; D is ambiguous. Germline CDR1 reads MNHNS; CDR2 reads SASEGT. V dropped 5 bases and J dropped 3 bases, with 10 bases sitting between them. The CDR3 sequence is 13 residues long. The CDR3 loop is CASSWAWDTEAFF. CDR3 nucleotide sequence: TGTGCCAGCAGTTGGGCATGGGACACTGAAGCTTTCTTT.

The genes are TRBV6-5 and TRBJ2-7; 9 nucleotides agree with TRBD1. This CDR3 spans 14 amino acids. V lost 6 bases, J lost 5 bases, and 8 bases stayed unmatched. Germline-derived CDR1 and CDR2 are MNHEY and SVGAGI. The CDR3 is CASSPGTGIHEQYF. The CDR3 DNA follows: TGTGCCAGCAGCCCCGGGACAGGGATCCACGAGCAGTACTTC.

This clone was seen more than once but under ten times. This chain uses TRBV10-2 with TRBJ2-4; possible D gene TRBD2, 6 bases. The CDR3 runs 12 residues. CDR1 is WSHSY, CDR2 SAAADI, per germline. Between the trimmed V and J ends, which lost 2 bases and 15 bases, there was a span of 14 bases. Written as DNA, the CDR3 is TGCGCCAGCAGTGAGCCCAGACTAGTATTGTACTTC. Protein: CASSEPRLVLYF.

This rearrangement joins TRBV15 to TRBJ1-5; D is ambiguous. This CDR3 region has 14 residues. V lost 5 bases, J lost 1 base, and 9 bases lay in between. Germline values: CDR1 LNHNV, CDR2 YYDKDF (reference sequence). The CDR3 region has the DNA TGTGCCACCAGCGGCGGGCAGAGCAATCAGCCCCAGCATTTT. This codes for CATSGGQSNQPQHF. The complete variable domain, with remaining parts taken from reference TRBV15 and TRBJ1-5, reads DAMVIQNPRYQVTQFGKPVTLSCSQTLNHNVMYWYQQKSSQAPKLLFHYYDKDFNNEADTPDNFQSRRPNTSFCFLDIRSPGLGDTAMYLCATSGGQSNQPQHFGDGTRLSIL.

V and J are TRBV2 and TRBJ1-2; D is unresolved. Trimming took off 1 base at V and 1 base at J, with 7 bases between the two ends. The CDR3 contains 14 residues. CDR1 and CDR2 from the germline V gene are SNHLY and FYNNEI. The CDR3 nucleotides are TGTGCCAGCAGTGAAGTTGTCAGTAACTATGGCTACACCTTC. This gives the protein CASSEVVSNYGYTF.

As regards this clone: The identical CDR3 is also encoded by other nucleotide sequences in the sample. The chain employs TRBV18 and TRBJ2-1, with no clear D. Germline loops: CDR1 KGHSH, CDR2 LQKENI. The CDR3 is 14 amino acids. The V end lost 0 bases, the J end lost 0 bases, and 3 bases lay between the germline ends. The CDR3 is CASSPPSSYNEQFF. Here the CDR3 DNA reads TGTGCCAGCTCACCACCGAGCTCCTACAATGAGCAGTTCTTC.

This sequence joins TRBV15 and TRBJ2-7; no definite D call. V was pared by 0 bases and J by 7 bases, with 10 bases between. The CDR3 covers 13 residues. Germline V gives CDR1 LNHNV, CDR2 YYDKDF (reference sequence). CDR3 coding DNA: TGTGCCACCAGCAGAGATGTCCGGTCGGAGCAGTACTTC. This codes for CATSRDVRSEQYF.

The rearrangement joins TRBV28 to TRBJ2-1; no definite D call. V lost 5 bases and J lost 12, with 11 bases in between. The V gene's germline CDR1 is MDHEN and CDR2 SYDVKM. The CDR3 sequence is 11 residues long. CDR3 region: CASSQRLGQFF. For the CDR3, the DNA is TGTGCCAGCAGTCAACGACTCGGGCAGTTCTTC.